This T cell receptor beta chain was recovered during a study of blood T cell repertoires in COVID-19. Study background: The origin of the acute and convalescent COVID-19 samples was the United States, Italy and Spain. PBMCs, B-cell-depleted T cells, or T cells were the source of the cDNA or gDNA that made up the material.

The CDR3 totals 14 residues. Trimming removed 6 bases at V and 0 bases at J, with 9 bases between. The germline V gene encodes CDR1 LGHDT and CDR2 YNNKEL (reference sequence). Authors' processing steps: Amplifying reference gene primers gave estimates of nucleated cell counts. Sequencing was performed with immunoSEQ multiplex PCR; in TCRdb, only in-frame clones are kept and a portion is missing. The V and J calls and clone size were taken over from that table, and D and trimming were inferred from the DNA. The table shows more than 95,000 clones, with roughly 90% occurring only once. The sequence was collected from a woman between 55 and 75 years old with acute or convalescent COVID-19. V gene TRBV3-1 (or the pseudogene TRBV3-2) combines with J gene TRBJ2-4; TRBD2 is a possible D gene (5 bases). Sequencing input: peripheral blood. The CDR3 nucleotides are TGTGCCAGCAGTCGGGGTGTAGCCAAAAACATTCAGTACTTC. It codes for CASSRGVAKNIQYF.